This T cell receptor beta chain derives from a study of T cell responses to AZD1222 COVID-19 vaccine. Study results and caveats: Regions 160-218 and 743-854 held dominance among vaccine-associated CD4 TCRs, which spanned spike. Possibly, clonal diversity was underestimated; donors were largely white British and included more females.

Comment on this clone: Its antigen remains unidentified.

The CDR3 has 14 residues. Between the trimmed V and J ends, which lost 7 bases and 0 bases, there was a span of 12 bases. Germline CDR1 WSHSY, CDR2 SAAADI. Clones were read by immunoSEQ multiplex PCR, and TCRdb kept only the in-frame ones, dropping some. The sample gives approximately 170,000 clones, 75% to 90% of which show up once; 6.9% is in the top ten. The material was peripheral blood, obtained on day 0 of AZD1222 vaccination. The V and J genes are TRBV10-2 and TRBJ2-5; D not resolved. The TCR originated in an adult in good health. CDR3: CASKSYTYQETQYF. In DNA, the CDR3 is TGCGCCAGCAAATCGTATACCTACCAAGAGACCCAGTACTTC.